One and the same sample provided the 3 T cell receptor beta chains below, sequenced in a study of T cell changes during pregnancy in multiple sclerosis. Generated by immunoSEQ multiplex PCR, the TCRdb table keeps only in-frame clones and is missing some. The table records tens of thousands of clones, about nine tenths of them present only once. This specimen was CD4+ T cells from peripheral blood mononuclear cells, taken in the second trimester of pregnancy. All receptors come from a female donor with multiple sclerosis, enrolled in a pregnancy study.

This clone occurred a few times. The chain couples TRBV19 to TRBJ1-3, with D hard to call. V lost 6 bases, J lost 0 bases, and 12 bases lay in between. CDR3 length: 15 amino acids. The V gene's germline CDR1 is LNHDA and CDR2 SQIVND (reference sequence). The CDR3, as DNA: TGTGCCAGTAGCCGATCAGGAATCTCTGGAAACACCATATATTTT. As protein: CASSRSGISGNTIYF.

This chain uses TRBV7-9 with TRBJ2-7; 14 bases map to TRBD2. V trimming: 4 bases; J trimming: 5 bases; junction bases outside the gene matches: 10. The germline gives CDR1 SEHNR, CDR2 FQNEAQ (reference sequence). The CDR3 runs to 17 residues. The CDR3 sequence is CASSYGTSGGPKDEQYF. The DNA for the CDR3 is TGTGCCAGCAGCTACGGGACTAGCGGGGGCCCGAAAGACGAGCAGTACTTC.

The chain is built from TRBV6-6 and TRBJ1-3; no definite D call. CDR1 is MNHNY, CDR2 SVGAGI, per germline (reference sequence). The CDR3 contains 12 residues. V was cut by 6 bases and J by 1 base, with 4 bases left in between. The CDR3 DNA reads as TGTGCCAGCAGCCCGTCTGGAAACACCATATATTTT. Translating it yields CASSPSGNTIYF.